This TCR beta chain was obtained from a study of blood T cells in healthy people across ages. The CDR3 sequence is 14 residues long. Trimming cost V 4 bases and J 2 bases, with 9 bases left between them. CDR1 is MNHEY and CDR2 is SVGAGI in the germline V gene. This clonotype was picked up many times. It was with a sample-barcoded 5' primer and a J-beta primer mix that a second PCR of roughly 7 to 12 cycles was run. MiXCR, applied by TCRdb to the 5' RACE reads, yields one record per CDR3 protein. The sample consists of around 870,000 distinct CDR3 sequences, about 28% of them appearing once. This chain joins TRBV6-5 and TRBJ2-1, with unresolved D. The receptor was derived from an elderly woman in good health. Specimen: blood. CDR3 loop: CASSSLIAYNEQFF. CDR3 in DNA: TGTGCCAGCAGTTCGCTGATAGCCTACAATGAGCAGTTCTTC.